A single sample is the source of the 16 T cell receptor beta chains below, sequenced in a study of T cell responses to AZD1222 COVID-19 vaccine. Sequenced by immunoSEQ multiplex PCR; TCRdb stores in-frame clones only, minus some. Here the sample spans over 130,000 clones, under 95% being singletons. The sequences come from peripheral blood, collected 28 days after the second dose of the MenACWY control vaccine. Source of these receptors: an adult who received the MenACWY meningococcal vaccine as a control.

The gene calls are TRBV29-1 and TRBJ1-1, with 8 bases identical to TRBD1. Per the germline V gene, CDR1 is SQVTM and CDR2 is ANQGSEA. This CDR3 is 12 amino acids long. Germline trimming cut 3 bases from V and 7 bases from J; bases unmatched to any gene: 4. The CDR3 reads CSVDRTGYEAFF. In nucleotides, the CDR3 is TGCAGCGTTGACCGGACAGGGTATGAAGCTTTCTTT.

The CDR3 region has the DNA TGCGCCAGCAGCCAAGCTCAGGACGTGGATGGCTACACCTTC. Protein sequence: CASSQAQDVDGYTF. The chain has TRBV4-3 and TRBJ1-2; no clear D. The V gene's germline CDR1 is LGHNA and CDR2 YSLEER. This CDR3 region has 14 residues. V lost 1 base and J lost 6, with 12 bases in between.

The CDR3: CASSLAEATDTQYF. DNA for the CDR3: TGTGCCAGCAGCTTAGCGGAGGCCACAGATACGCAGTATTTT. The V gene is TRBV7-2, the J gene TRBJ2-3; D is possibly TRBD2 (5 bases). CDR1 SGHTA and CDR2 FQGNSA come from the germline V gene. This CDR3 contains 14 residues. The V end was cut by 0 bases, the J end by 2 bases, with 6 bases between. Filled out from reference TRBV7-2 and TRBJ2-3, the complete variable domain reads GAGVSQSPSNKVTEKGKDVELRCDPISGHTALYWYRQSLGQGLEFLIYFQGNSAPDKSGLPSDRFSAERTGGSVSTLTIQRTQQEDSAVYLCASSLAEATDTQYFGPGTRLTVL.

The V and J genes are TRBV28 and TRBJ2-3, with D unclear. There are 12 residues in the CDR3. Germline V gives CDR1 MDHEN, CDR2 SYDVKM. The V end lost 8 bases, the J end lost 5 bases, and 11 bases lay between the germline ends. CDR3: CASSTAVDTQYF. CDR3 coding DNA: TGTGCCAGCTCGACCGCGGTAGATACGCAGTATTTT.

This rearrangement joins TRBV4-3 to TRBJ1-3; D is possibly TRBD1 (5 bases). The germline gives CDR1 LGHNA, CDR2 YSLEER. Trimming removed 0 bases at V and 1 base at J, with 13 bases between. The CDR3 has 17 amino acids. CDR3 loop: CASSQERRQNSGNTIYF. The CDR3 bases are TGCGCCAGCAGCCAAGAAAGGAGACAGAATTCTGGAAACACCATATATTTT.

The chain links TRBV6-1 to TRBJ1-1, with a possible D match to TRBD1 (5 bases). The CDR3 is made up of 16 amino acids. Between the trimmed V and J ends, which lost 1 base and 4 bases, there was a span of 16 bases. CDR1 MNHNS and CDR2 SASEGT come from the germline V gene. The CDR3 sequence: CASSEEWSGRTTEAFF. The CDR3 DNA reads TGTGCCAGCAGTGAAGAGTGGTCAGGGCGGACCACTGAAGCTTTCTTT.

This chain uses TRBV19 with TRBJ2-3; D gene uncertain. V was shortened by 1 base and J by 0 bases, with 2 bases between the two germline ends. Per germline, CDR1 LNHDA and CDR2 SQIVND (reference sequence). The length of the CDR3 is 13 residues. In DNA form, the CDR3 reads TGTGCCAGTAGTATAGCGAGCACAGATACGCAGTATTTT. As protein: CASSIASTDTQYF. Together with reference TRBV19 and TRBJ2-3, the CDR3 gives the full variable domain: DGGITQSPKYLFRKEGQNVTLSCEQNLNHDAMYWYRQDPGQGLRLIYYSQIVNDFQKGDIAEGYSVSREKKESFPLTVTSAQKNPTAFYLCASSIASTDTQYFGPGTRLTVL.

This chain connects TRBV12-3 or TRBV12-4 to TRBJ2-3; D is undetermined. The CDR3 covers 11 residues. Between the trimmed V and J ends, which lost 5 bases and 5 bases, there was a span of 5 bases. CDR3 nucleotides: TGTGCCAGCAGTCTCATAGATACGCAGTATTTT. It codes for CASSLIDTQYF.

The CDR3 DNA follows: TGTGCCAGCAGCTTGTCGGGCGGAAATGAGCAGTTCTTC. It specifies CASSLSGGNEQFF. This chain connects TRBV11-2 to TRBJ2-1; D call uncertain. V was shortened by 3 bases and J by 7 bases, with 10 bases between the two germline ends. The length of the CDR3 is 13 residues. The germline V gene encodes CDR1 SGHAT and CDR2 FQNNGV.

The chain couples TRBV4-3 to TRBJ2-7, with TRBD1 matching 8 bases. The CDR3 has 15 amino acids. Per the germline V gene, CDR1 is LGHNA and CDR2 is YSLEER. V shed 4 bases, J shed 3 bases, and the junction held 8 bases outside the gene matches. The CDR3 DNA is TGCGCCAGCAGCCTCGTCGCGGACAGGGACTACGAGCAGTACTTC. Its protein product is CASSLVADRDYEQYF.

The CDR3 sequence: CASSLGQLDEQYF. The CDR3 DNA sequence: TGTGCCAGCAGCTTAGGTCAACTCGACGAGCAGTACTTC. The chain employs TRBV7-2 and TRBJ2-7; D unresolved. The germline V gene has CDR1 SGHTA and CDR2 FQGNSA. V gave up 1 base and J gave up 5 bases, with 9 bases separating them. This CDR3 contains 13 residues.

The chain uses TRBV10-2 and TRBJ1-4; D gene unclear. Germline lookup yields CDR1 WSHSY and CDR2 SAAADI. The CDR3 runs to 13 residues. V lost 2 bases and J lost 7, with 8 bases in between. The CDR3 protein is CASSEVGGEKLFF. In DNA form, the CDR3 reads TGCGCCAGCAGTGAGGTGGGCGGTGAAAAACTGTTTTTT.

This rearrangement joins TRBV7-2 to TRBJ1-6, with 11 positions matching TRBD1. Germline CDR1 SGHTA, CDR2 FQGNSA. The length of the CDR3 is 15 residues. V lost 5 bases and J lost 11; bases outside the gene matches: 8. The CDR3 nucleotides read TGTGCCAGCAGCGCCGGACAGGGGGCGCCTACACCCCTCCACTTT. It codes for CASSAGQGAPTPLHF.

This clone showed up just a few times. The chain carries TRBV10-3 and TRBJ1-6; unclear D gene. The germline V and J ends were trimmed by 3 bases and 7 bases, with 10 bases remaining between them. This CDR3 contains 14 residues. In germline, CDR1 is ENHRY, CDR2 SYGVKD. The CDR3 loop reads CAISDRQQNSPLHF. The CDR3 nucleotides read TGTGCCATCAGTGACAGGCAGCAGAATTCACCCCTCCACTTT.

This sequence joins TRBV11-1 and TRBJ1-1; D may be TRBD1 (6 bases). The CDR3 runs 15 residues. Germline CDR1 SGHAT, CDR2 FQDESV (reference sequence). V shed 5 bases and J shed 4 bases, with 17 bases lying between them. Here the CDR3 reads CASSILQGRGTEAFF. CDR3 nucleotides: TGTGCCAGCAGCATTTTGCAGGGGCGCGGCACTGAAGCTTTCTTT.

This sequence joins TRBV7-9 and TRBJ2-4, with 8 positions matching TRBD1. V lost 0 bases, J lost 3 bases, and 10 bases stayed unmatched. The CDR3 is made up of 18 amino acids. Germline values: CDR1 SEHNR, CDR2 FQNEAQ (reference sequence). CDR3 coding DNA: TGTGCCAGCAGCTTAGCCGGGGTGCAGGGGGCTGACAAAAACATTCAGTACTTC. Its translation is CASSLAGVQGADKNIQYF.